Listed here is a single TCR beta chain. The antigen remains undetermined. Investigators spread the genomic DNA of each subset evenly over several immunoSEQ plates. Data came from immunoSEQ multiplex PCR; TCRdb stores just in-frame clones and leaves some out. This table holds approximately 740,000 clones, approximately 79% found once. Trimming stripped 2 bases from V and 7 bases from J, with 13 bases between. Germline loops: CDR1 SGDLS, CDR2 YYNGEE. This CDR3 spans 14 amino acids. The data stem from a study of shared clonotypes between healthy human individuals. Findings and caveats of the study: Roughly 5% of naive CD4 clonotypes were shared across a few donors. At large depth, rarefaction still showed sorted-subset sequencing to be incomplete. Read depth was anticipated to influence clonotype sharing among donors.

The chain recombines TRBV9 with TRBJ1-5; D is unclear. Sequencing input: memory CD4+ T cells sorted from blood. Subset noted: CD45RA-negative fraction. The TCR comes from a woman aged 30 to 39 in good health. The CDR3 spells CASSVIPDGQPQHF. The CDR3 region has the DNA TGTGCCAGCAGCGTGATCCCTGATGGGCAGCCCCAGCATTTT.